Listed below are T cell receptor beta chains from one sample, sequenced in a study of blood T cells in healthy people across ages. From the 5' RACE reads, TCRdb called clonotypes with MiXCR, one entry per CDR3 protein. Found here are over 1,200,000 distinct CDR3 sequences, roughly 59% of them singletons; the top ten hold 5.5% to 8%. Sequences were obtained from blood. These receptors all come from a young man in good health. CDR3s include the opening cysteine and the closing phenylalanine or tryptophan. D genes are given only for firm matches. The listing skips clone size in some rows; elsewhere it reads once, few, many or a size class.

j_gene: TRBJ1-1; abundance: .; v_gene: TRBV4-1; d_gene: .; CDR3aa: CASSPNGGSEAFF; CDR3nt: TGCGCCAGCAGCCCCAACGGGGGGAGTGAAGCTTTCTTT
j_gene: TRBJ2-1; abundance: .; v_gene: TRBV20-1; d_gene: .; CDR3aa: CSGSGGGWTIYNEQFF; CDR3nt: TGCAGTGGTTCCGGGGGCGGATGGACAATCTACAATGAGCAGTTCTTC
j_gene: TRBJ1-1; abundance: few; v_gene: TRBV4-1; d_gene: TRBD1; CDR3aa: CASSQRQGLKNTEAFF; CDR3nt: TGCGCCAGCAGCCAAAGACAGGGATTAAAGAACACTGAAGCTTTCTTT
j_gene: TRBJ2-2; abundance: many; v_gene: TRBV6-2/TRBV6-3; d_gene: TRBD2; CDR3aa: CASSPTSGEVGELFF; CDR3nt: TGTGCCAGCAGTCCGACTAGCGGGGAAGTCGGGGAGCTGTTTTTT
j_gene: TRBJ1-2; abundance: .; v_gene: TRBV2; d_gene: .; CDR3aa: CASSEASRNYGYTF; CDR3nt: TGTGCCAGCAGTGAAGCGTCGCGGAACTATGGCTACACCTTC
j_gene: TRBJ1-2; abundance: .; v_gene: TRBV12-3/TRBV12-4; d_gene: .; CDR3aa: CASSLGPPQGNGYTF; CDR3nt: TGTGCCAGCAGTTTGGGCCCCCCACAGGGAAATGGCTACACCTTC
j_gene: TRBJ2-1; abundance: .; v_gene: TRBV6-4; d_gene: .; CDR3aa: CASSDDNYSEQFF; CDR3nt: TGTGCCAGCAGCGATGACAACTACAGTGAGCAGTTCTTC
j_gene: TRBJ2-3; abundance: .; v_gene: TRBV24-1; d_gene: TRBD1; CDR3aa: CATSESGTGYQDTQYF; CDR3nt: TGTGCCACCAGTGAGTCCGGGACAGGGTATCAAGATACGCAGTATTTT
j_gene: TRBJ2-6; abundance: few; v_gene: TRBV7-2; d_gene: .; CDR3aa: CASSLRIPGLGSGANVLTF; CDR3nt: TGTGCCAGCAGCCTGAGAATTCCGGGCCTGGGCTCTGGGGCCAACGTCCTGACTTTC
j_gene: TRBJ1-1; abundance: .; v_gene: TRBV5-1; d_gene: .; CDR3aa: CASSPLGDTEAFF; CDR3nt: TGCGCCAGCAGTCCACTTGGGGACACTGAAGCTTTCTTT
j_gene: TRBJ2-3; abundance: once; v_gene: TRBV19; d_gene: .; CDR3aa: CASTLSGSTDTQYF; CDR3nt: TGTGCCAGTACTTTAAGCGGAAGCACAGATACGCAGTATTTT
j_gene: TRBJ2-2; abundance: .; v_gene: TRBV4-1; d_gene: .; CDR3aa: CASSQDPVSGLFF; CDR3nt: TGCGCCAGCAGCCAAGACCCTGTCTCGGGCCTGTTTTTT
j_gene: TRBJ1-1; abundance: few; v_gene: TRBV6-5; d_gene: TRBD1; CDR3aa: CASRNRGSEAFF; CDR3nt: TGTGCCAGCAGAAACAGGGGTTCTGAAGCTTTCTTT
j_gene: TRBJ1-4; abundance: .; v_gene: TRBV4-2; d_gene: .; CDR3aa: CASSQDWGATNEKLFF; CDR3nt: TGTGCCAGCAGCCAAGATTGGGGTGCAACTAATGAAAAACTGTTTTTT
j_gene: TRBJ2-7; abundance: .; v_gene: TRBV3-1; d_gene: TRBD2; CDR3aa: CASSQKAGGSSYEQYF; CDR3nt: TGTGCCAGCAGCCAAAAAGCGGGAGGTTCTTCCTACGAGCAGTACTTC
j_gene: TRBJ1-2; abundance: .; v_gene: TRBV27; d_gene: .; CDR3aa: CASSSPPGSSLGYGYTF; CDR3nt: TGTGCCAGCAGTTCACCTCCAGGGAGCTCCCTTGGCTATGGCTACACCTTC
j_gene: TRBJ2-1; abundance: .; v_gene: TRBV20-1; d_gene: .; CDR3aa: CSAKVAPSSYNEQFF; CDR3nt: TGCAGTGCTAAGGTGGCTCCAAGCTCCTACAATGAGCAGTTCTTC
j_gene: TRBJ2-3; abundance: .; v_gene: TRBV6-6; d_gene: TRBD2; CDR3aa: CASSIAGTSGTDTQYF; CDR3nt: TGTGCCAGCAGTATTGCCGGGACTAGCGGGACAGATACGCAGTATTTT
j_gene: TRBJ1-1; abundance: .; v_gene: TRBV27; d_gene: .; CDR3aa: CASSPYGRIENTEAFF; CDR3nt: TGTGCCAGCAGCCCCTACGGACGGATTGAGAACACTGAAGCTTTCTTT
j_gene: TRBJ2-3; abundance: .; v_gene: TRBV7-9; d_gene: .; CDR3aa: CASSPHGQGSVDTQYF; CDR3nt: TGTGCCAGCAGCCCCCACGGTCAGGGTTCAGTAGATACGCAGTATTTT